This passage covers 20 T cell receptor beta chains from one sample sequenced in a study of cytomegalovirus exposure and HLA in healthy donors. Use of 60 Vbeta and 13 Jbeta primers characterized the PCR. Sequencing used immunoSEQ multiplex PCR; TCRdb keeps in-frame clones, though not all of them. The sample has about 120,000 clones; roughly 78% are singletons. The sample was PBMCs. The receptors were sampled from a woman aged 35 to 49 in good health and CMV-seronegative.

This chain joins TRBV25-1 and TRBJ1-3, with D perhaps TRBD1 (5 bases). V lost 3 bases and J 2 bases, leaving 11 bases between the germline ends. Germline V gene data show CDR1 as MGHDK and CDR2 as SYGVNS. The CDR3 has 15 residues. DNA for the CDR3: TGTGCCAGCAGTGACCCAGCAGGGCCTGGAAACACCATATATTTT. It encodes CASSDPAGPGNTIYF.

This chain joins TRBV7-9 and TRBJ2-3; TRBD1 matches at 10 bases. V lost 5 bases to trimming and J lost 7 bases; unmatched junction nucleotides: 9. This CDR3 has 15 residues. From germline, CDR1 is SEHNR and CDR2 FQNEAQ (reference sequence). In DNA, the CDR3 is TGTGCCAGCAGCCCCAGACAGGGGGCAAGAAATACGCAGTATTTT. As protein: CASSPRQGARNTQYF.

This clone was detected only once. The rearrangement uses TRBV28 and TRBJ2-6; D possibly corresponds to TRBD1 (6 bases). This CDR3 spans 16 amino acids. Trimming stripped 3 bases from V and 0 bases from J, with 9 bases between. Germline loops: CDR1 MDHEN, CDR2 SYDVKM. The CDR3: CASSFADSSGANVLTF. The DNA of the CDR3 is TGTGCCAGCAGTTTTGCGGACAGCTCTGGGGCCAACGTCCTGACTTTC.

This clone was counted once. This chain joins TRBV5-1 and TRBJ1-2; no clear D. The CDR3 covers 13 residues. V lost 5 bases and J 2 bases, leaving 10 bases between the germline ends. Germline loops: CDR1 SGHRS, CDR2 YFSETQ. The CDR3 here is CASREGGNYGYTF. The CDR3 nucleotides read TGCGCCAGCAGAGAGGGTGGCAACTATGGCTACACCTTC.

The gene calls are TRBV5-1 and TRBJ2-1, with 8 nucleotides matching TRBD2. The CDR3 length is 18 residues. Germline CDR1 is SGHRS and CDR2 is YFSETQ. The V and J ends lost 0 bases and 8 bases, in that order; junction bases with no gene match: 16. The CDR3 here is CASSLAYIREGVLHEQFF. The CDR3 nucleotides read TGCGCCAGCAGCTTGGCATATATCCGGGAGGGGGTTCTTCATGAGCAGTTCTTC.

V usage is TRBV5-6 and J usage is TRBJ1-1; TRBD1 matches 10 bases. The CDR3 sequence is 16 residues long. Germline V gene data show CDR1 as SGHDT and CDR2 as YYEEEE. J lost 6 bases, V lost 0 bases, and 8 bases had no gene match. The CDR3 DNA reads TGTGCCAGCAGCTTGGGGGACAGGGGAGCGTCCTCTGAAGCTTTCTTT. It specifies CASSLGDRGASSEAFF.

The chain recombines TRBV10-3 with TRBJ1-5; D remains ambiguous. Germline CDR1 ENHRY, CDR2 SYGVKD. The CDR3 extends over 13 amino acids. V lost 4 bases to trimming and J lost 5 bases, with 9 bases between them. CDR3 nucleotides: TGTGCCATCAGTGGAACAGATGATCAGCCCCAGCATTTT. As protein: CAISGTDDQPQHF.

In its sample, this clone was seen a few times. The V gene is TRBV15, the J gene TRBJ2-1, with D unresolved. Germline lookup yields CDR1 LNHNV and CDR2 YYDKDF (reference sequence). The CDR3 sequence is 13 residues long. With 4 bases removed from V and 3 bases from J, the gap between germline ends came to 7 bases. The CDR3 nucleotides read TGTGCCACCAGCATAGTCCTCTACAATGAGCAGTTCTTC. Amino acids: CATSIVLYNEQFF. Full variable domain (remainder filled in from reference TRBV15 and TRBJ2-1): DAMVIQNPRYQVTQFGKPVTLSCSQTLNHNVMYWYQQKSSQAPKLLFHYYDKDFNNEADTPDNFQSRRPNTSFCFLDIRSPGLGDTAMYLCATSIVLYNEQFFGPGTRLTVL.

V usage is TRBV28 and J usage is TRBJ2-7; 8 bases are a match to TRBD1. Trimming took 4 bases from V and 2 from J; bases not matched to a gene: 7. The CDR3 runs to 15 residues. CDR1 and CDR2 (germline): MDHEN, SYDVKM. CDR3 region: CASSSQGARAYEQYF. The DNA of the CDR3 is TGTGCCAGCAGTTCCCAGGGGGCGCGGGCCTACGAGCAGTACTTC.

A note on this clone: This CDR3 is also generated by other DNA sequences in the sample. This rearrangement joins TRBV27 to TRBJ2-3; 8 bases are a match to TRBD2. Per germline, CDR1 MNHEY and CDR2 SMNVEV (reference sequence). J gave up 1 base and V 0 bases, and 3 bases lay outside the gene matches. The CDR3 runs 16 residues. CDR3 DNA: TGTGCCAGCAGTTTATCAGGGCGGGAGGGCACAGATACGCAGTATTTT. Its translation is CASSLSGREGTDTQYF.

V is TRBV7-6 and J is TRBJ2-1, with D tentatively TRBD1 (5 bases). The ends were cut back, 1 base at V and 8 bases at J, with 24 bases in the middle. The CDR3 contains 18 residues. Germline CDR1 is SGHVS and CDR2 is FNYEAQ. This chain's CDR3 is CASSLVGRGEMGPDEQFF. DNA for the CDR3: TGTGCCAGCAGCTTAGTAGGTCGTGGTGAGATGGGGCCCGATGAGCAGTTCTTC.

The V call is TRBV7-2, the J call TRBJ2-7; a possible D gene is TRBD2 (5 bases). Germline CDR1 reads SGHTA; CDR2 reads FQGNSA. This CDR3 is built from 14 residues. Deletions cut 6 bases from V and 2 bases from J, with 14 bases between. In DNA, the CDR3 is TGTGCCAGCAGATTCTCCGCCGGGACCTACGAGCAGTACTTC. It specifies CASRFSAGTYEQYF.

The chain carries TRBV28 and TRBJ2-1; D remains unclear. V was trimmed by 2 bases and J by 9 bases, leaving 14 bases between them. The CDR3 is 14 residues long. Germline values: CDR1 MDHEN, CDR2 SYDVKM. CDR3 coding DNA: TGTGCCAGCAGTTTAGGCCACCCCGCCTCTGAGCAGTTCTTC. Its translation: CASSLGHPASEQFF. Full variable domain (missing parts from reference TRBV28 and TRBJ2-1): DVKVTQSSRYLVKRTGEKVFLECVQDMDHENMFWYRQDPGLGLRLIYFSYDVKMKEKGDIPEGYSVSREKKERFSLILESASTNQTSMYLCASSLGHPASEQFFGPGTRLTVL.

The V call is TRBV5-1, the J call TRBJ1-4; D is unresolved. CDR1 is SGHRS and CDR2 is YFSETQ in the germline V gene. Deletions cut 5 bases from V and 0 bases from J, with 11 bases between. The CDR3 covers 15 residues. CDR3 sequence (DNA): TGCGCCAGCAGGGTCAGTGTGGCAACTAATGAAAAACTGTTTTTT. It is translated as CASRVSVATNEKLFF.

The chain combines TRBV20-1 with TRBJ1-5; unclear D gene. Germline V CDR1 and CDR2: DFQATT, SNEGSKA (reference sequence). Trimming shortened V by 7 bases and J by 2 bases, and 6 bases separated the two germline ends. This CDR3 is built from 11 residues. Here the CDR3 reads CSVRGNQPQHF. The CDR3 DNA reads as TGCAGTGTGCGGGGCAATCAGCCCCAGCATTTT.

V usage is TRBV7-9 and J usage is TRBJ1-6; a possible D gene is TRBD1 (6 bases). V was cut by 10 bases and J by 10 bases, with 23 bases left in between. The CDR3 is 15 residues long. The V gene's germline CDR1 is SEHNR and CDR2 FQNEAQ (reference sequence). The CDR3 DNA sequence: TGTGCCACAATCCCTGGCGAGGGAGGGGGATCACCCCTCCACTTT. Translating it yields CATIPGEGGGSPLHF. Full variable domain (outside the CDR3, taken from reference TRBV7-9 and TRBJ1-6): DTGVSQNPRHKITKRGQNVTFRCDPISEHNRLYWYRQTLGQGPEFLTYFQNEAQLEKSRLLSDRFSAERPKGSFSTLEIQRTEQGDSAMYLCATIPGEGGGSPLHFGNGTRLTVT.

V usage is TRBV5-1 and J usage is TRBJ1-1, with 7 bases matching TRBD1. The J segment lost 1 base and the V segment lost 2 bases, leaving 5 bases of the junction unmatched. The CDR3 spans 15 residues. The germline V gene has CDR1 SGHRS and CDR2 YFSETQ. CDR3 sequence (DNA): TGCGCCAGCAGCTTAGGCCCAGGGGGGAACACTGAAGCTTTCTTT. Translation: CASSLGPGGNTEAFF.

Here the CDR3 reads CASSRPLSGRAEDTQYF. The CDR3 DNA reads as TGTGCCAGTAGTCGACCACTTAGCGGGAGGGCCGAAGATACGCAGTATTTT. The chain combines TRBV19 with TRBJ2-3; 11 bases map to TRBD2. CDR1 LNHDA and CDR2 SQIVND come from the germline V gene (reference sequence). Germline trimming cut 5 bases from V and 5 bases from J; bases unmatched to any gene: 12. The CDR3 loop spans 17 amino acids.

CDR3 sequence: CASSPRLSSSYEQYF. The DNA of the CDR3 is TGCGCCAGCAGTCCCCGACTATCCTCCTCCTACGAGCAGTACTTC. The V call is TRBV10-2, the J call TRBJ2-5; perhaps TRBD2 as D (5 bases). The end of the DNA fits TRBJ2-7 better, so the J call may be wrong. Germline CDR1 reads WSHSY; CDR2 reads SAAADI. The CDR3 consists of 15 residues.

J is TRBJ2-1 and V is TRBV19; TRBD2 matches at 8 bases. Trimming at V came to 6 bases and at J to 6 bases, leaving 7 bases not matched to a gene. CDR1 and CDR2 (germline): LNHDA, SQIVND (reference sequence). The CDR3 sequence is 14 residues long. The CDR3 DNA sequence: TGTGCCAGTAGGCCAGCGGGAGAGTTCAATGAGCAGTTCTTC. Amino acid sequence: CASRPAGEFNEQFF.